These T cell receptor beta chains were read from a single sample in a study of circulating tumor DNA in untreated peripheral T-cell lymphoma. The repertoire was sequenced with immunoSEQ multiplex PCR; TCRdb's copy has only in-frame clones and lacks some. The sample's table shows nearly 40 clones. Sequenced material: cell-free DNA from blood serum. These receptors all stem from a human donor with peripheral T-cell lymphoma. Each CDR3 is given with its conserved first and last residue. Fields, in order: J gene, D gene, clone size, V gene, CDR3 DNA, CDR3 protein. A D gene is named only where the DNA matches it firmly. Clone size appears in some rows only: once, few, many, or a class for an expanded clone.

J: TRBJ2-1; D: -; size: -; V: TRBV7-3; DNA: TGTGCCAGCAGCTTAGGCCTCACGGGCTATGAGCAGTTCTTC; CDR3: CASSLGLTGYEQFF
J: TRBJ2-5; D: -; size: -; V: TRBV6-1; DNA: TGTGCCAGCAGCGATACCGGGGGCCAAGAGACCCAGTACTTC; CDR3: CASSDTGGQETQYF
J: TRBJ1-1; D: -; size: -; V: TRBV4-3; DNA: TGCGCCAGCAGCCAAGACGGCAGCACTGAAGCTTTCTTT; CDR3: CASSQDGSTEAFF
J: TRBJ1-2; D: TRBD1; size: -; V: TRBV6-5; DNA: TGTGCCAGCAGTTCAGGGGGCGATGGCTACACCTTC; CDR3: CASSSGGDGYTF
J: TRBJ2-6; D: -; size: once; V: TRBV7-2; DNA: TGTGCCAGCAGCACATCGCAACGACAAAGTCGGGCCAACGTCCTGACTTTC; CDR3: CASSTSQRQSRANVLTF
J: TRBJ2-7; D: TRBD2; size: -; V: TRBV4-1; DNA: TGCGCCAGCAGGGGTAGCGGGAGTTACGAGCAGTACTTC; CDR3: CASRGSGSYEQYF
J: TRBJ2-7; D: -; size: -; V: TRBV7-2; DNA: TGTGCCAGCAGCCCAGTACACTTTAGCTCCTACGAGCAGTACTTC; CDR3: CASSPVHFSSYEQYF
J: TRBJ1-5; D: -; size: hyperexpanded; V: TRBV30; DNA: TGTGCCTGGAGTATTGGGCAGCCCCAGCATTTT; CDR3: CAWSIGQPQHF
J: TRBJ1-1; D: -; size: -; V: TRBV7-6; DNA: TGTGCCAGCACAGGGGCGAACACTGAAGCTTTCTTT; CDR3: CASTGANTEAFF
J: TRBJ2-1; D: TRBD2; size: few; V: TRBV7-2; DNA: TGTGCCAGCAGCTTTTGGGGGCTAGCGGGAGACGTATATGAGCAGTTCTTC; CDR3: CASSFWGLAGDVYEQFF